These 20 T cell receptor beta chains originate from one sample sequenced in a study of blood T cell repertoires in COVID-19. Produced via immunoSEQ multiplex PCR; TCRdb's table is partial and in-frame only. Of about 26,000 clones listed, 85% to 90% are singletons. Sequencing used peripheral blood. These TCRs come from a human donor in a cohort sampled during active COVID-19.

This chain joins TRBV5-6 and TRBJ2-2, with 11 bases that match TRBD1. The V and J ends lost 4 bases and 2 bases, in that order; junction bases with no gene match: 4. Per the germline V gene, CDR1 is SGHDT and CDR2 is YYEEEE. The CDR3 contains 16 residues. The CDR3 loop is CASSPWTGGNTGELFF. CDR3 DNA sequence: TGTGCCAGCAGCCCCTGGACAGGGGGCAACACCGGGGAGCTGTTTTTT.

This clone occurred once. This chain connects TRBV23-1 to TRBJ1-6; D may be TRBD1 (6 bases). TRBV23-1 is identified as an open reading frame with a role that is uncertain. The CDR3 totals 16 residues. Trimming removed 3 bases at V and 4 bases at J, with 13 bases between. CDR3 bases: TGCGCCAGCAGTCACTGCCAGGGGCCTTATAATTCACCCCTCCACTTT. This gives the protein CASSHCQGPYNSPLHF.

CDR3 DNA: TGTGCCTGGAGTGCGGGTATATCGATCACTGAAGCTTTCTTT. Its protein product is CAWSAGISITEAFF. The chain employs TRBV30 and TRBJ1-1; D unresolved. Germline V gene lookup returns CDR1 GTSNPN and CDR2 SVGIG (reference sequence). The V and J ends lost 1 base and 4 bases respectively, with 13 bases between them. The CDR3 has 14 residues.

This clone has only a few counts. The J gene is TRBJ1-2, the V gene TRBV9; D is unclear. The germline V and J ends were trimmed by 3 bases and 13 bases, with 16 bases remaining between them. This CDR3 has 12 residues. Germline V gene sequence: CDR1 SGDLS, CDR2 YYNGEE. The CDR3 spells CASSAEAPAITF. The CDR3 nucleotides are TGTGCCAGCAGCGCAGAGGCTCCCGCGATCACCTTC.

This clone was detected once. The chain recombines TRBV11-3 with TRBJ1-1, with D maybe TRBD1 (6 bases). V lost 1 base, J lost 1 base, and 7 bases lay in between. Germline V gene lookup returns CDR1 SGHNT and CDR2 YENEEA. The CDR3 spans 14 residues. CDR3 loop: CASSLGTANTEAFF. Written as DNA, the CDR3 is TGTGCCAGCAGCTTAGGGACAGCGAACACTGAAGCTTTCTTT.

The chain uses TRBV7-2 and TRBJ1-5; D gene uncertain. This CDR3 is built from 13 residues. The V gene lost 5 bases and the J gene lost 5 bases, with 10 bases spanning the gap. Per the germline V gene, CDR1 is SGHTA and CDR2 is FQGNSA. The CDR3 protein is CASSPRRDQPQHF. CDR3 in DNA: TGTGCCAGCAGCCCGAGGCGGGATCAGCCCCAGCATTTT.

CDR3 region: CASSAPGGFSYEQYF. The CDR3 coding sequence is TGTGCCAGCAGCGCACCCGGGGGTTTCTCCTACGAGCAGTACTTC. J is TRBJ2-7 and V is TRBV7-2, with D maybe TRBD2 (6 bases). Germline V CDR1 and CDR2: SGHTA, FQGNSA. With 5 bases removed from V and 0 bases from J, the gap between germline ends came to 14 bases. CDR3 length: 15 amino acids.

This clone was counted between two and nine times. The V gene is TRBV18, the J gene TRBJ2-2, with D maybe TRBD1 (5 bases). CDR3 length: 16 amino acids. Germline lookup yields CDR1 KGHSH and CDR2 LQKENI. V lost 2 bases to trimming and J lost 2 bases, with 12 bases between them. This chain's CDR3 is CASSPDRGVNTGELFF. CDR3 coding DNA: TGTGCCAGCTCACCAGACAGAGGAGTCAACACCGGGGAGCTGTTTTTT. The full variable domain, completed using reference TRBV18 and TRBJ2-2, is NAGVMQNPRHLVRRRGQEARLRCSPMKGHSHVYWYRQLPEEGLKFMVYLQKENIIDESGMPKERFSAEFPKEGPSILRIQQVVRGDSAAYFCASSPDRGVNTGELFFGEGSRLTVL.

The rearrangement uses TRBV7-9 and TRBJ1-2; 7 bases line up with TRBD1. With 4 bases clipped from V and 3 bases from J, the junction kept 2 bases outside the gene matches. Germline V lookup: CDR1 SEHNR, CDR2 FQNEAQ (reference sequence). The CDR3 contains 13 residues. CDR3 DNA: TGTGCCAGCAGCTGGGACAGTTACTATGGCTACACCTTC. Translating it yields CASSWDSYYGYTF.

The chain couples TRBV5-8 to TRBJ2-2, with TRBD1 matching over 10 bases. V was pared by 4 bases and J by 6 bases, with 6 bases of the junction left unmatched. The germline gives CDR1 SGHTS, CDR2 YDEGEE. There are 15 residues in the CDR3. CDR3 in DNA: TGTGCCAGCAGCATATTCGGACAGGGGGCCGGGGAGCTGTTTTTT. It is translated as CASSIFGQGAGELFF.

The gene calls are TRBV3-1 (or the pseudogene TRBV3-2) and TRBJ2-1; the match to TRBD2 covers 8 bases. Trimming at V came to 2 bases and at J to 2 bases, leaving 8 bases not matched to a gene. The CDR3 has 17 residues. Germline loops: CDR1 LGHDT, CDR2 YNNKEL (reference sequence). CDR3 in DNA: TGTGCCAGCAGCCAAACACCGGGACTAGGGCCCTACAATGAGCAGTTCTTC. Amino acids: CASSQTPGLGPYNEQFF.

This chain links TRBV9 with TRBJ1-2; D gene ambiguous. From germline, CDR1 is SGDLS and CDR2 YYNGEE. The CDR3 is made up of 15 amino acids. Trimming removed 3 bases at V and 4 bases at J, with 16 bases between. This chain's CDR3 is CASSGLSEGGYGYTF. For the CDR3, the DNA is TGTGCCAGCAGCGGCCTTTCAGAGGGCGGCTATGGCTACACCTTC.

The genes are TRBV30 and TRBJ2-7, with 9 bases lining up with TRBD1. The germline V gene encodes CDR1 GTSNPN and CDR2 SVGIG (reference sequence). J was trimmed by 1 base and V by 3 bases; bases with no gene match: 10. The CDR3 is 16 amino acids. This CDR3 reads CAWSTRAGTGSYEQYF. DNA for the CDR3: TGTGCCTGGAGCACCAGAGCCGGGACAGGGTCCTACGAGCAGTACTTC.

In DNA form, the CDR3 reads TGTGCCAGCAGTTTCTCCGGGACTAGCGGTGAGCAGTTCTTC. It yields the protein CASSFSGTSGEQFF. This chain links TRBV6-5 with TRBJ2-1, with 11 bases identical to TRBD2. J lost 9 bases, V lost 4 bases, and 5 bases had no gene match. The CDR3 length is 14 residues. Germline V CDR1 and CDR2: MNHEY, SVGAGI.

V is TRBV18 and J is TRBJ1-2, with a possible D match to TRBD1 (6 bases). Germline values: CDR1 KGHSH, CDR2 LQKENI. This CDR3 contains 15 residues. Between the trimmed V and J ends, which lost 2 bases and 2 bases, there was a span of 12 bases. The CDR3 DNA reads as TGTGCCAGCTCACCAACCGACAGGTCGAACTATGGCTACACCTTC. Its protein is CASSPTDRSNYGYTF.

J is TRBJ1-1 and V is TRBV5-1, with no clear D. This CDR3 has 14 amino acids. The germline CDR1 and CDR2 sequences are SGHRS and YFSETQ. Deletions cut 5 bases from V and 1 base from J, with 12 bases between. The CDR3 protein is CASSRVAENTEAFF. DNA for the CDR3: TGCGCCAGCAGTCGGGTCGCGGAGAACACTGAAGCTTTCTTT.

This chain joins TRBV5-1 and TRBJ2-5; TRBD2 might be the D (5 bases). The CDR3 runs to 14 residues. V was trimmed by 0 bases and J by 1 base, leaving 7 bases between them. Germline CDR1 is SGHRS and CDR2 is YFSETQ. CDR3 sequence reads: CASSLEGAQETQYF. The CDR3 nucleotides read TGCGCCAGCAGCTTGGAGGGAGCCCAAGAGACCCAGTACTTC.

Only one count was recorded for this clone. This sequence joins TRBV2 and TRBJ1-3; a weak D match, TRBD1 (6 bases). This CDR3 region has 14 residues. Germline V gene data show CDR1 as SNHLY and CDR2 as FYNNEI. Trimming shortened V by 4 bases and J by 2 bases, and 9 bases separated the two germline ends. CDR3 sequence: CASSAQGPGNTIYF. The CDR3 DNA is TGTGCCAGCAGTGCCCAGGGGCCTGGAAACACCATATATTTT.

The rearrangement uses TRBV7-3 and TRBJ2-7, with D maybe TRBD1 (6 bases). Germline V lookup: CDR1 SGHTA, CDR2 FQGTGA. This CDR3 region has 13 residues. With 5 bases removed from V and 5 bases from J, the gap between germline ends came to 13 bases. CDR3 bases: TGTGCCAGCAGCCAGACACAGGGAGACGAGCAGTACTTC. Translating gives CASSQTQGDEQYF.

The rearrangement uses TRBV11-2 and TRBJ2-7, with 9 bases aligning to TRBD2. The V and J ends lost 5 bases and 1 base, in that order; junction bases with no gene match: 6. Germline CDR1 SGHAT, CDR2 FQNNGV. The CDR3 spans 15 residues. CDR3 DNA: TGTGCCAGCAGCCCCGTCCTAGCGGGGTCCTACGAGCAGTACTTC. Its protein product is CASSPVLAGSYEQYF. The variable domain in full, with the rest retrieved from reference TRBV11-2 and TRBJ2-7, is EAGVAQSPRYKIIEKRQSVAFWCNPISGHATLYWYQQILGQGPKLLIQFQNNGVVDDSQLPKDRFSAERLKGVDSTLKIQPAKLEDSAVYLCASSPVLAGSYEQYFGPGTRLTVT.